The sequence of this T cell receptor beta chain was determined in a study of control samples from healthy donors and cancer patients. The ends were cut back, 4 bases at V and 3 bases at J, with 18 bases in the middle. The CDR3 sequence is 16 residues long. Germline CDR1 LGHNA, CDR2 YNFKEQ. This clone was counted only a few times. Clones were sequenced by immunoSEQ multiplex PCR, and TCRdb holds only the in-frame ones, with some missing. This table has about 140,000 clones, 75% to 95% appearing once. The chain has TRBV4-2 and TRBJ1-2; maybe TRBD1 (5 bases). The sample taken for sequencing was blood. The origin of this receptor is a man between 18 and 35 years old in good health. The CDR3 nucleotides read TGTGCCAGCAGCCCGCAAGCGGGGGAGGGTTACTATGGCTACACCTTC. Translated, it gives CASSPQAGEGYYGYTF.